One sample yielded the 24 T cell receptor beta chains listed below, sequenced in a study of cytomegalovirus exposure and HLA in healthy donors. PCR amplification relied on 60 Vbeta primers (plus 13 Jbeta primers). The table came from immunoSEQ multiplex PCR; TCRdb's copy has only in-frame clones and leaves some out. The table shows roughly 120,000 clones, with more than 65% occurring only once. The sample comprised PBMCs. These receptors originate from a woman aged 18 to 35 in good health and CMV-seropositive.

CDR3 bases: TGTGCCAGCTCACCACCGAGGGGGGGCGCGGGTCAGCCCCAGCATTTT. Translation gives CASSPPRGGAGQPQHF. V gene TRBV18 combines with J gene TRBJ1-5, with D possibly TRBD1 on 6 matching bases. V lost 0 bases to trimming and J lost 6 bases, with 15 bases between them. The V gene's germline CDR1 is KGHSH and CDR2 LQKENI. This CDR3 comprises 16 residues.

The gene calls are TRBV7-9 and TRBJ2-7; D gene ambiguous. V lost 1 base and J 4 bases, leaving 8 bases between the germline ends. The germline gives CDR1 SEHNR, CDR2 FQNEAQ (reference sequence). The CDR3 is made up of 13 amino acids. The DNA of the CDR3 is TGTGCCAGCAGCTTAGTGGGCCTATACGAGCAGTACTTC. It encodes CASSLVGLYEQYF. The variable domain in full, with the rest retrieved from reference TRBV7-9 and TRBJ2-7, is DTGVSQNPRHKITKRGQNVTFRCDPISEHNRLYWYRQTLGQGPEFLTYFQNEAQLEKSRLLSDRFSAERPKGSFSTLEIQRTEQGDSAMYLCASSLVGLYEQYFGPGTRLTVT.

The CDR3, as DNA: TGTGCCAGCAGCGCGTGGGGGGCGGGGGGTTACACAGATACGCAGTATTTT. Translated: CASSAWGAGGYTDTQYF. The rearrangement uses TRBV5-4 and TRBJ2-3, with TRBD2 matching over 8 bases. In germline, CDR1 is SGHNT, CDR2 YYREEE (reference sequence). The length of the CDR3 is 17 residues. Germline trimming cut 4 bases from V and 2 bases from J; bases unmatched to any gene: 12.

This clone was observed a handful of times. The CDR3 bases are TGTGCCAGCGGGCCGGGACAGCTATTCTATGGCTACACCTTC. It specifies CASGPGQLFYGYTF. This rearrangement joins TRBV2 to TRBJ1-2; 7 positions match TRBD1. Per the germline V gene, CDR1 is SNHLY and CDR2 is FYNNEI. This CDR3 is 14 amino acids long. The junction had 10 bases not matched to a gene; V was cut back by 8 bases and J by 4 bases.

J is TRBJ2-5 and V is TRBV5-6; the D gene is possibly TRBD2 (5 bases). Germline V gene data show CDR1 as SGHDT and CDR2 as YYEEEE. The CDR3 contains 12 residues. The V end lost 4 bases, the J end lost 10 bases, and 14 bases lay between the germline ends. The CDR3 spells CASSRGSGNQYF. In nucleotides, the CDR3 is TGTGCCAGCAGCCGCGGGTCGGGGAACCAGTACTTC.

The V call is TRBV28, the J call TRBJ1-4; TRBD1 matches at 7 bases. There are 14 residues in the CDR3. V shed 3 bases and J 5 bases; nucleotides not matched to a gene: 3. Germline CDR1 MDHEN, CDR2 SYDVKM. In DNA, the CDR3 is TGTGCCAGCAGTTTGGGACAGTCGAATGAAAAACTGTTTTTT. Translation gives CASSLGQSNEKLFF.

The V call is TRBV15, the J call TRBJ2-1; D call uncertain. This CDR3 has 16 residues. Germline loops: CDR1 LNHNV, CDR2 YYDKDF (reference sequence). Trimming removed 4 bases from V and 0 bases from J, with 13 bases in between. The CDR3 sequence: CATSTFDSSSYNEQFF. The CDR3 DNA reads as TGTGCCACCAGCACCTTTGACTCGAGCTCCTACAATGAGCAGTTCTTC. The entire variable domain, with the rest obtained from reference TRBV15 and TRBJ2-1, is as follows: DAMVIQNPRYQVTQFGKPVTLSCSQTLNHNVMYWYQQKSSQAPKLLFHYYDKDFNNEADTPDNFQSRRPNTSFCFLDIRSPGLGDTAMYLCATSTFDSSSYNEQFFGPGTRLTVL.

V gene TRBV10-1 combines with J gene TRBJ2-2; D is uncertain. Per the germline V gene, CDR1 is WNHNN and CDR2 is SYGVQD (reference sequence). This CDR3 region has 13 residues. V lost 2 bases to trimming and J lost 4 bases, with 5 bases between them. CDR3 loop: CASSETATGELFF. CDR3 DNA sequence: TGCGCCAGCAGTGAGACAGCCACCGGGGAGCTGTTTTTT.

The DNA of the CDR3 is TGTGCCAGCAGCTCTAGCTCCTACAATGAGCAGTTCTTC. Residues: CASSSSSYNEQFF. The chain has TRBV9 and TRBJ2-1, with D hard to call. Trimming left V 4 bases short and J 0 bases short, with 5 bases between. Germline CDR1 is SGDLS and CDR2 is YYNGEE. This CDR3 has 13 amino acids.

The CDR3 DNA follows: TGTGCCAGCAGTTCGCACAGGGACGACTACGAGCAGTACTTC. The encoded protein is CASSSHRDDYEQYF. The chain couples TRBV6-5 to TRBJ2-7; possible D gene TRBD1, 6 bases. Per germline, CDR1 MNHEY and CDR2 SVGAGI. The CDR3 runs 14 residues. V gave up 4 bases and J gave up 3 bases, with 13 bases separating them.

The chain combines TRBV5-1 with TRBJ1-1; TRBD1 matches 8 bases. V shed 4 bases, J shed 5 bases, and the junction held 7 bases outside the gene matches. This CDR3 spans 14 amino acids. Germline V gene lookup returns CDR1 SGHRS and CDR2 YFSETQ. The CDR3, as DNA: TGCGCCAGCAGCCCCGGACAGGGCAATACTGAAGCTTTCTTT. It is translated as CASSPGQGNTEAFF.

The DNA of the CDR3 is TGTGCCAGTAGAGATGGACAGGGTGGCTATGGCTACACCTTC. It specifies CASRDGQGGYGYTF. The V and J genes are TRBV19 and TRBJ1-2; 8 nucleotides align to TRBD1. The CDR3 extends over 14 amino acids. Germline V gives CDR1 LNHDA, CDR2 SQIVND (reference sequence). V shed 6 bases, J shed 4 bases, and the junction held 7 bases outside the gene matches.

V gene TRBV27 combines with J gene TRBJ2-5, with D perhaps TRBD2 (5 bases). The V gene lost 3 bases and the J gene lost 5 bases, with 13 bases spanning the gap. This CDR3 is built from 14 residues. From germline, CDR1 is MNHEY and CDR2 SMNVEV (reference sequence). CDR3 nucleotide sequence: TGTGCCAGCAGTTTTTATGGGCGCGGGGAGACCCAGTACTTC. Protein product: CASSFYGRGETQYF.

This sequence joins TRBV29-1 and TRBJ2-4, with D uncertain. The ends were cut back, 5 bases at V and 7 bases at J, with 18 bases in the middle. Germline CDR1 is SQVTM and CDR2 is ANQGSEA. CDR3 size: 14 residues. This CDR3 is CSVTPSGVWNIQYF. The DNA of the CDR3 is TGCAGCGTTACCCCCTCCGGAGTATGGAACATTCAGTACTTC.

Note on this clone: The junction does not match germline at one end; this may be a read error. J is TRBJ2-2 and V is TRBV7-7, with 7 bases fitting TRBD1. The germline V gene encodes CDR1 SSHAT and CDR2 FNYEAQ (reference sequence). CDR3 length: 18 amino acids. This chain's CDR3 is CASSLGGQDSLNTGELFF. As DNA, the CDR3 is TGTGCTAGCAGCTTAGGGGGCCAGGACAGCTTGAACACCGGGGAGCTGTTTTTT.

A word on this clone: The sample has other DNA sequences that encode this CDR3 too. The chain is built from TRBV2 and TRBJ2-7; TRBD2 is a possible D gene (5 bases). The CDR3 runs to 11 residues. Germline-derived CDR1 and CDR2 are SNHLY and FYNNEI. V gave up 8 bases and J gave up 4 bases, with 9 bases separating them. CDR3 DNA sequence: TGTGCCAGCCGGGGTGAATACGAGCAGTACTTC. It codes for CASRGEYEQYF.

V and J are TRBV5-1 and TRBJ2-3; TRBD1 agrees at 9 bases. With V trimmed by 4 bases and J by 2 bases, 5 bases remained unmatched. The CDR3 totals 15 residues. Germline V lookup: CDR1 SGHRS, CDR2 YFSETQ. The CDR3 DNA reads TGCGCCAGCAGCGGGACAGGGCTGTACACAGATACGCAGTATTTT. This sequence encodes CASSGTGLYTDTQYF. The whole variable domain, remainder taken from reference TRBV5-1 and TRBJ2-3, is KAGVTQTPRYLIKTRGQQVTLSCSPISGHRSVSWYQQTPGQGLQFLFEYFSETQRNKGNFPGRFSGRQFSNSRSEMNVSTLELGDSALYLCASSGTGLYTDTQYFGPGTRLTVL.

The V gene is TRBV28, the J gene TRBJ2-7, with 8 positions matching TRBD1. Germline CDR1 reads MDHEN; CDR2 reads SYDVKM. The CDR3 runs 12 residues. V dropped 7 bases and J dropped 4; count of bases not matched to a gene: 3. The CDR3 nucleotides read TGTGCCAGCACAGGGGACAGGTACGAGCAGTACTTC. This translates into CASTGDRYEQYF. Supplemented by reference TRBV28 and TRBJ2-7, the full variable domain reads DVKVTQSSRYLVKRTGEKVFLECVQDMDHENMFWYRQDPGLGLRLIYFSYDVKMKEKGDIPEGYSVSREKKERFSLILESASTNQTSMYLCASTGDRYEQYFGPGTRLTVT.

The rearrangement joins TRBV29-1 to TRBJ2-1, with D tentatively TRBD1 (5 bases). Germline CDR1 and CDR2: SQVTM and ANQGSEA. Trimming took off 4 bases at V and 9 bases at J, with 10 bases between the two ends. The CDR3 has 11 amino acids. CDR3: CSVGRQIEQFF. For the CDR3, the DNA is TGCAGCGTTGGACGACAGATTGAGCAGTTCTTC.

The gene calls are TRBV7-9 and TRBJ2-1, with TRBD2 identical over 14 bases. V lost 1 base, J lost 3 bases, and 5 bases stayed unmatched. The CDR3 has 18 residues. Germline CDR1 and CDR2: SEHNR and FQNEAQ (reference sequence). DNA of the CDR3: TGTGCCAGCAGCTTAGGCGGGACTAGCGGGGGTGGCTACAATGAGCAGTTCTTC. This translates into CASSLGGTSGGGYNEQFF.

The chain is built from TRBV10-3 and TRBJ1-6, with a weak D call TRBD1 (6 bases). Germline CDR1 ENHRY, CDR2 SYGVKD. V lost 7 bases and J lost 5, with 9 bases in between. The CDR3 length is 13 residues. The DNA for the CDR3 is TGTGCCATCACGGACAGCAATAATTCACCCCTCCACTTT. Translating it yields CAITDSNNSPLHF.

The table lists this clone with a count of one. CDR3 nucleotides: TGTGCCAGCTCACCAGCAGATAGCAATCAGCCCCAGCATTTT. It codes for CASSPADSNQPQHF. J is TRBJ1-5 and V is TRBV18; D gene uncertain. V was shortened by 2 bases and J by 0 bases, with 5 bases between the two germline ends. Germline V lookup: CDR1 KGHSH, CDR2 LQKENI. The length of the CDR3 is 14 residues. Using reference TRBV18 and TRBJ1-5 for the parts outside the CDR3, the full variable domain is NAGVMQNPRHLVRRRGQEARLRCSPMKGHSHVYWYRQLPEEGLKFMVYLQKENIIDESGMPKERFSAEFPKEGPSILRIQQVVRGDSAAYFCASSPADSNQPQHFGDGTRLSIL.

The chain carries TRBV2 and TRBJ2-3; D unclear. The V gene lost 6 bases and the J gene lost 2 bases, with 9 bases spanning the gap. CDR1 and CDR2 (germline): SNHLY, FYNNEI. This CDR3 region has 13 residues. The CDR3 here is CASRQQFTDTQYF. The DNA for the CDR3 is TGTGCCAGCAGACAGCAATTCACAGATACGCAGTATTTT.

The chain has TRBV5-8 and TRBJ1-5; tentative D call: TRBD1 (6 bases). Between the trimmed V and J ends, which lost 5 bases and 0 bases, there was a span of 12 bases. The CDR3 is 15 residues long. Per germline, CDR1 SGHTS and CDR2 YDEGEE. CDR3 protein: CASRSGQNSNQPQHF. CDR3 sequence (DNA): TGTGCCAGCAGGTCGGGACAAAATAGCAATCAGCCCCAGCATTTT.